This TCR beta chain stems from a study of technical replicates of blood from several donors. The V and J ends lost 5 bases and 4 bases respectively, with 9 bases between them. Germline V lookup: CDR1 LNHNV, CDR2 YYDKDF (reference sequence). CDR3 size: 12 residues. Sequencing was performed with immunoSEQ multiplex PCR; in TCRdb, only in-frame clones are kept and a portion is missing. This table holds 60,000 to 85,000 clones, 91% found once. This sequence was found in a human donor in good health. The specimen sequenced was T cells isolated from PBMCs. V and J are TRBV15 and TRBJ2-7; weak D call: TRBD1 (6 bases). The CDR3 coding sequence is TGTGCCACCAGCGGGGGCGGATACGAGCAGTACTTC. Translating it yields CATSGGGYEQYF.